One and the same sample provided the 30 T cell receptor beta chains below, sequenced in a study of T cells expressing NK-cell markers. TCRdb reworked the 5' RACE reads into one entry per CDR3 protein, no DNA. The sample data list 150,000 or so distinct CDR3 sequences. Sequencing used blood T cells: a sorted CD56 or NKG2C T cell subset, CD4+ or CD8+ T cells, or bulk PBMC T cells (not recorded which). The receptors were sampled from a woman between 50 and 59 years old in good health.

The CDR3 sequence: CASSQVLGGAVNEQFF. The chain joins TRBV3-1 to TRBJ2-1; TCRdb indicates TRBD1, and absent DNA this call remains unverified. Germline loops: CDR1 LGHDT, CDR2 YNNKEL (reference sequence). The CDR3 spans 16 residues.

The chain combines TRBV5-1 with TRBJ2-3; with no DNA, the TCRdb D assignment of TRBD1 cannot be verified. The CDR3 is 16 residues long. CDR1 is SGHRS, CDR2 YFSETQ, per germline. CDR3 amino acids: CASSLGWGPRKDTQYF. The full variable domain, rest sourced from reference TRBV5-1 and TRBJ2-3, is KAGVTQTPRYLIKTRGQQVTLSCSPISGHRSVSWYQQTPGQGLQFLFEYFSETQRNKGNFPGRFSGRQFSNSRSEMNVSTLELGDSALYLCASSLGWGPRKDTQYFGPGTRLTVL.

The gene calls are TRBV20-1 and TRBJ2-7; TCRdb proposes TRBD1, but this gene call is untestable without DNA. Germline loops: CDR1 DFQATT, CDR2 SNEGSKA (reference sequence). CDR3 length: 13 residues. CDR3 residues: CSARQQGIYEQYF.

This CDR3 reads CAWSHTSEAFF. The chain combines TRBV30 with TRBJ1-1. Germline lookup yields CDR1 GTSNPN and CDR2 SVGIG (reference sequence). The CDR3 extends over 11 amino acids.

This sequence joins TRBV7-9 and TRBJ2-7; without DNA, the TCRdb call of TRBD2 cannot be checked. CDR1 and CDR2 (germline): SEHNR, FQNEAQ (reference sequence). There are 14 residues in the CDR3. The CDR3 sequence is CASSSGLAYNEQYF.

The rearrangement links TRBV5-1 to TRBJ1-1. Germline lookup yields CDR1 SGHRS and CDR2 YFSETQ. There are 16 residues in the CDR3. CDR3 loop: CASSLREGLGNTEAFF.

This sequence joins TRBV11-2 and TRBJ1-4; TCRdb proposes TRBD1, but this gene call is untestable without DNA. Germline V gene lookup returns CDR1 SGHAT and CDR2 FQNNGV. The CDR3 consists of 14 residues. CDR3: CASSFGGANEKLFF.

This chain links TRBV5-1 with TRBJ1-2; TCRdb names TRBD1, which stays unverified in the absence of DNA. Germline V gene sequence: CDR1 SGHRS, CDR2 YFSETQ. The CDR3 is 16 amino acids. The CDR3 protein is CASSSRTGATNYGYTF.

This sequence joins TRBV7-9 and TRBJ2-4; TCRdb reports TRBD1, a call that lacks DNA to check it against. Germline assignment: CDR1 SEHNR and CDR2 FQNEAQ (reference sequence). This CDR3 is 16 amino acids long. This CDR3 reads CASSLARGASQNIQYF.

The chain links TRBV30 to TRBJ2-7; there is no DNA to check the TCRdb D call of TRBD1. Germline values: CDR1 GTSNPN, CDR2 SVGIG (reference sequence). This CDR3 spans 13 amino acids. CDR3 protein: CAWSAGQVYEQYF.

The CDR3 spells CASSYQQRPNTEAFF. This chain joins TRBV4-1 and TRBJ1-1. Germline lookup yields CDR1 MGHRA and CDR2 YSYEKL. The CDR3 is made up of 15 amino acids.

The chain carries TRBV20-1 and TRBJ2-3; TCRdb names TRBD2, which stays unverified in the absence of DNA. The CDR3 contains 16 residues. Germline V gives CDR1 DFQATT, CDR2 SNEGSKA (reference sequence). The CDR3 reads CSASGGTSGRVDTQYF.

The chain employs TRBV20-1 and TRBJ1-2; the TCRdb call, TRBD1, lacks DNA for checking. This CDR3 contains 17 residues. Germline CDR1 reads DFQATT; CDR2 reads SNEGSKA (reference sequence). The CDR3 spells CSARDSTQGEFNYGYTF.

V gene TRBV28 combines with J gene TRBJ2-3. The CDR3 loop spans 16 amino acids. The germline gives CDR1 MDHEN, CDR2 SYDVKM. CDR3 region: CASSVRRIAGTDTQYF. Drawing the rest from reference TRBV28 and TRBJ2-3, the complete variable domain is DVKVTQSSRYLVKRTGEKVFLECVQDMDHENMFWYRQDPGLGLRLIYFSYDVKMKEKGDIPEGYSVSREKKERFSLILESASTNQTSMYLCASSVRRIAGTDTQYFGPGTRLTVL.

This chain's CDR3 is CSARRRGDYEQYF. The chain couples TRBV20-1 to TRBJ2-7; the D gene TCRdb calls, TRBD2, cannot be checked with no DNA. This CDR3 contains 13 residues. Germline loops: CDR1 DFQATT, CDR2 SNEGSKA (reference sequence).

J is TRBJ2-2 and V is TRBV9; absent DNA, TCRdb's TRBD1 call cannot be checked. Germline assignment: CDR1 SGDLS and CDR2 YYNGEE. CDR3 length: 14 amino acids. The chain's CDR3 is CASSVGTDTGELFF. Drawing the rest from reference TRBV9 and TRBJ2-2, the complete variable domain is DSGVTQTPKHLITATGQRVTLRCSPRSGDLSVYWYQQSLDQGLQFLIQYYNGEERAKGNILERFSAQQFPDLHSELNLSSLELGDSALYFCASSVGTDTGELFFGEGSRLTVL.

The V call is TRBV7-8, the J call TRBJ2-1; absent DNA, TCRdb's TRBD2 call cannot be checked. The germline V gene encodes CDR1 SGHVS and CDR2 FQNEAQ. This CDR3 has 14 amino acids. The CDR3 loop is CASDRDSILNEQFF. The full variable domain, in which reference TRBV7-8 and TRBJ2-1 provide the parts outside the CDR3, is GAGVSQSPRYKVAKRGQDVALRCDPISGHVSLFWYQQALGQGPEFLTYFQNEAQLDKSGLPSDRFFAERPEGSVSTLKIQRTQQEDSAVYLCASDRDSILNEQFFGPGTRLTVL.

J is TRBJ2-1 and V is TRBV7-6; TCRdb's D call, TRBD1, is unchecked because there is no DNA. CDR3 length equals 14 residues. The germline V gene has CDR1 SGHVS and CDR2 FNYEAQ. The CDR3 sequence: CASSFGGGQNEQFF.

The rearrangement links TRBV9 to TRBJ2-1; TCRdb proposes TRBD2, but this gene call is untestable without DNA. This CDR3 has 14 residues. Germline V gene sequence: CDR1 SGDLS, CDR2 YYNGEE. CDR3 sequence: CASSVIEAGVEQFF.

V gene TRBV28 combines with J gene TRBJ2-3; TCRdb proposes TRBD2, but this gene call is untestable without DNA. The CDR3 has 17 amino acids. Germline V CDR1 and CDR2: MDHEN, SYDVKM. The CDR3 sequence is CASGEGRLVMSTDTQYF.

The chain recombines TRBV27 with TRBJ1-4; the TRBD1 assignment by TCRdb is unverifiable without DNA. The CDR3 spans 17 residues. Looked up from germline, CDR1 is MNHEY and CDR2 is SMNVEV (reference sequence). CDR3 region: CASSASGFPRANEKLFF.

The V and J genes are TRBV6-6 and TRBJ2-1; TCRdb reports TRBD2, a call that lacks DNA to check it against. Germline V gene sequence: CDR1 MNHNY, CDR2 SVGAGI (reference sequence). This CDR3 is 14 amino acids long. CDR3 region: CATGTTRFYNEQFF.

CDR3 in amino acids: CASIDDKNIQYF. V usage is TRBV27 and J usage is TRBJ2-4. Germline CDR1 is MNHEY and CDR2 is SMNVEV (reference sequence). CDR3 length: 12 amino acids.

This rearrangement joins TRBV4-1 to TRBJ1-2; with no DNA, the TCRdb D assignment of TRBD1 cannot be verified. This CDR3 has 16 amino acids. Germline CDR1 reads MGHRA; CDR2 reads YSYEKL. The CDR3 loop reads CASSSPQGAMNYGYTF.

The CDR3 sequence: CASTGGLVGGEQFF. This chain links TRBV12-3 or TRBV12-4 with TRBJ2-1; TCRdb outputs TRBD1, but without DNA this stays unchecked. The length of the CDR3 is 14 residues.

The rearrangement joins TRBV3-1 to TRBJ1-2. CDR1 LGHDT and CDR2 YNNKEL come from the germline V gene (reference sequence). The CDR3 is made up of 13 amino acids. CDR3: CASSQDRVSGYTF.

This chain connects TRBV7-6 to TRBJ2-1; lacking DNA, the TRBD2 call made by TCRdb goes unchecked. The CDR3 sequence is 14 residues long. The germline CDR1 and CDR2 sequences are SGHVS and FNYEAQ. CDR3 region: CASSRTSGYNEQFF.

The chain uses TRBV4-2 and TRBJ2-3; TCRdb proposes TRBD2, but this gene call is untestable without DNA. CDR3 length: 17 amino acids. Germline V CDR1 and CDR2: LGHNA, YNFKEQ. CDR3 sequence: CASSPPPLAENTDTQYF.

The chain has TRBV2 and TRBJ2-1; TCRdb designates TRBD2, a call that cannot be tested without DNA. Per the germline V gene, CDR1 is SNHLY and CDR2 is FYNNEI. The CDR3 is 15 amino acids. This CDR3 reads CASPLQGRRYNEQFF.

The chain carries TRBV12-5 and TRBJ2-2; TCRdb calls TRBD1, which cannot be checked without DNA. The CDR3 has 16 residues. Per the germline V gene, CDR1 is LGHNT and CDR2 is FRNRAP. This chain's CDR3 is CASGTPSGVDTGELFF.